This T cell receptor (beta chain) was sequenced during a study of siplizumab effects on memory and regulatory T cells. Profiled with immunoSEQ multiplex PCR; TCRdb holds only in-frame clones, not every one. Of about 85,000 clones in the sample, over 90% are singletons; the top ten hold around 18%. Trimming cost V 6 bases and J 3 bases, with 9 bases left between them. Germline-derived CDR1 and CDR2 are LNHDA and SQIVND (reference sequence). This CDR3 is 13 amino acids long. This TCR derives from a human donor in good health. The specimen sequenced was CD8+ T cells sorted from blood. The V call is TRBV19, the J call TRBJ1-5, with D maybe TRBD1 (6 bases). The CDR3 coding sequence is TGTGCCAGTAGGTCAGGGGCCAATCAGCCCCAGCATTTT. It translates to CASRSGANQPQHF.